One and the same sample provided the 23 T cell receptor beta chains below, sequenced in a study of T cell responses to AZD1222 COVID-19 vaccine. Produced via immunoSEQ multiplex PCR; TCRdb's table is partial and in-frame only. The sample contains over 95,000 clones, 90% to 95% of which appear only once. The starting material was peripheral blood, obtained on day 0 of AZD1222 vaccination. The receptors stem from an adult in good health.

The V call is TRBV9, the J call TRBJ2-7; D is undetermined. Germline V lookup: CDR1 SGDLS, CDR2 YYNGEE. Trimming removed 0 bases at V and 3 bases at J, with 7 bases between. The CDR3 is made up of 13 amino acids. The CDR3 DNA is TGTGCCAGCAGCGTAGATGGCAGCTACGAGCAGTACTTC. It yields the protein CASSVDGSYEQYF.

V gene TRBV5-1 combines with J gene TRBJ1-4; tentative D call: TRBD1 (6 bases). Trimming removed 5 bases at V and 0 bases at J, with 14 bases between. The CDR3 consists of 16 residues. Germline V gene data show CDR1 as SGHRS and CDR2 as YFSETQ. This CDR3 reads CASRSGGSATNEKLFF. The CDR3 DNA reads TGCGCCAGCAGGTCGGGGGGCTCAGCAACTAATGAAAAACTGTTTTTT.

Here the CDR3 DNA reads TGTGCCAGTAGGCGAGGTCACGAGCAGTACTTC. Its translation is CASRRGHEQYF. The J gene is TRBJ2-7, the V gene TRBV19, with no clear D. The CDR3 covers 11 residues. Trimming left V 6 bases short and J 5 bases short, with 8 bases between. Germline V gives CDR1 LNHDA, CDR2 SQIVND (reference sequence).

The chain uses TRBV2 and TRBJ1-2; 7 bases fit TRBD1. Germline V CDR1 and CDR2: SNHLY, FYNNEI. The trim removed 6 bases at V and 4 bases at J, leaving 11 bases unmatched. The CDR3 consists of 15 residues. The CDR3 DNA is TGTGCCAGCAGGAGAGTCCAAGACAGGGTCTATGGCTACACCTTC. Protein product: CASRRVQDRVYGYTF.

This clone was found once. The genes are TRBV29-1 and TRBJ1-1; D possibly corresponds to TRBD1 (5 bases). Trimming pared 7 bases from V and 7 bases from J, leaving 13 bases between. The CDR3 contains 11 residues. The germline V gene encodes CDR1 SQVTM and CDR2 ANQGSEA. Here the CDR3 reads CSAQGPNEAFF. The CDR3 nucleotides read TGCAGCGCTCAGGGTCCGAATGAAGCTTTCTTT.

CDR3 DNA sequence: TGTGCCAGCGACGCCGAGGGCTACAATCAGCCCCAGCATTTT. This gives the protein CASDAEGYNQPQHF. The rearrangement links TRBV2 to TRBJ1-5; D call uncertain. Deletions cut 8 bases from V and 3 bases from J, with 14 bases between. Germline V lookup: CDR1 SNHLY, CDR2 FYNNEI. CDR3 length equals 14 residues. Full variable domain (rest looked up from reference TRBV2 and TRBJ1-5): EPEVTQTPSHQVTQMGQEVILRCVPISNHLYFYWYRQILGQKVEFLVSFYNNEISEKSEIFDDQFSVERPDGSNFTLKIRSTKLEDSAMYFCASDAEGYNQPQHFGDGTRLSIL.

The chain has TRBV24-1 and TRBJ2-2; D may be TRBD1 (6 bases). This CDR3 contains 14 residues. The germline gives CDR1 KGHDR, CDR2 SFDVKD. V was cut by 6 bases and J by 6 bases, with 13 bases left in between. The CDR3 DNA reads as TGTGCCACCAGTCGAGGGACATTCCCCGGGGAGCTGTTTTTT. It codes for CATSRGTFPGELFF.

The CDR3 DNA sequence: TGTGCCAGCTCACCTTCCCGTGGGGCTAACTATGGCTACACCTTC. This gives the protein CASSPSRGANYGYTF. The gene calls are TRBV18 and TRBJ1-2; no clear D gene. V gave up 3 bases and J gave up 0 bases, with 11 bases separating them. Germline values: CDR1 KGHSH, CDR2 LQKENI. The length of the CDR3 is 15 residues.

V usage is TRBV4-1 and J usage is TRBJ2-1, with D tentatively TRBD1 or TRBD2 (5 bases each). The CDR3 is 16 residues long. CDR1 is MGHRA and CDR2 is YSYEKL in the germline V gene. The V end lost 1 base, the J end lost 2 bases, and 12 bases lay between the germline ends. CDR3 coding DNA: TGCGCCAGCAGCCAAGGCGAGGGGTACCCCTACAATGAGCAGTTCTTC. Translated, it gives CASSQGEGYPYNEQFF.

The V call is TRBV3-1 (or the pseudogene TRBV3-2), the J call TRBJ2-5; D not resolved. Trimming removed 2 bases at V and 0 bases at J, with 10 bases between. This CDR3 has 15 residues. The germline V gene has CDR1 LGHDT and CDR2 YNNKEL (reference sequence). The CDR3 DNA sequence: TGTGCCAGCAGCCAAAATCCCGGGTACCAAGAGACCCAGTACTTC. Protein sequence: CASSQNPGYQETQYF.

V gene TRBV2 combines with J gene TRBJ2-3, with 11 bases matching TRBD2. The CDR3 has 17 amino acids. Germline values: CDR1 SNHLY, CDR2 FYNNEI. V trimming: 6 bases; J trimming: 0 bases; junction bases outside the gene matches: 8. CDR3 amino acids: CASRGGLAGPSTDTQYF. CDR3 bases: TGTGCCAGCAGAGGCGGACTAGCGGGCCCTAGCACAGATACGCAGTATTTT.

The genes are TRBV9 and TRBJ1-1; 8 nucleotides align to TRBD1. The germline V gene encodes CDR1 SGDLS and CDR2 YYNGEE. With V trimmed by 1 base and J by 7 bases, 6 bases remained unmatched. This CDR3 has 14 residues. The CDR3 is CASSVSPGQGEAFF. The CDR3 region has the DNA TGTGCCAGCAGCGTAAGCCCCGGACAGGGTGAAGCTTTCTTT. Variable domain in full (rest from reference TRBV9 and TRBJ1-1): DSGVTQTPKHLITATGQRVTLRCSPRSGDLSVYWYQQSLDQGLQFLIQYYNGEERAKGNILERFSAQQFPDLHSELNLSSLELGDSALYFCASSVSPGQGEAFFGQGTRLTVV.

The chain combines TRBV7-9 with TRBJ2-1, with 8 bases fitting TRBD1. V shed 8 bases and J 1 base; nucleotides not matched to a gene: 4. Germline V gene lookup returns CDR1 SEHNR and CDR2 FQNEAQ (reference sequence). The CDR3 is 14 residues long. CDR3 nucleotide sequence: TGTGCCAGCGGTAGGACAGGGTCCTACAATGAGCAGTTCTTC. Its translation: CASGRTGSYNEQFF.

The genes are TRBV20-1 and TRBJ2-1; D unresolved. The V gene lost 3 bases and the J gene lost 7 bases, with 19 bases spanning the gap. The V gene's germline CDR1 is DFQATT and CDR2 SNEGSKA (reference sequence). CDR3 size: 15 residues. This chain's CDR3 is CSASKPRAQLNEQFF. The CDR3 DNA reads as TGCAGTGCTAGTAAACCCCGGGCACAATTAAATGAGCAGTTCTTC.

A note on this clone: A much bigger clone sits one base away, suggesting this may be a read error. Other DNA sequences in the sample encode the same CDR3. The V call is TRBV11-2, the J call TRBJ2-7; the D is unclear. The V end lost 1 base, the J end lost 2 bases, and 6 bases lay between the germline ends. This CDR3 contains 13 residues. CDR1 and CDR2 from the germline V gene are SGHAT and FQNNGV. DNA of the CDR3: TGTGCCAGCAGCTTAGCAGGCACCTACGAGCAGTACTTC. Protein product: CASSLAGTYEQYF.

This chain joins TRBV6-4 and TRBJ2-7, with a possible D match to TRBD2 (6 bases). CDR1 is MRHNA, CDR2 SNTAGT, per germline. The V gene lost 4 bases and the J gene lost 3 bases, with 10 bases spanning the gap. The CDR3 totals 13 residues. CDR3: CASSAQEGYEQYF. CDR3 nucleotides: TGTGCCAGCAGTGCACAGGAGGGCTACGAGCAGTACTTC.

This chain connects TRBV6-4 to TRBJ1-5, with 7 bases identical to TRBD1. The CDR3 covers 13 residues. The ends lost 6 bases at V and 7 bases at J; junction bases unmatched: 6. Germline loops: CDR1 MRHNA, CDR2 SNTAGT. The CDR3 bases are TGTGCCAGCAGCGACAGGGTGGGACAGCCCCAGCATTTT. Amino acid sequence: CASSDRVGQPQHF.

The chain is built from TRBV7-9 and TRBJ1-2; no clear D. Germline CDR1 is SEHNR and CDR2 is FQNEAQ (reference sequence). The CDR3 is 13 residues long. The V end lost 0 bases, the J end lost 8 bases, and 10 bases lay between the germline ends. As DNA, the CDR3 is TGTGCCAGCAGCTTAGCGGCGGCTAAAGGCTACACCTTC. Its protein is CASSLAAAKGYTF.

This clone was recorded once. The genes are TRBV4-2 and TRBJ1-4; tentatively, D is TRBD1 (6 bases). The germline V gene encodes CDR1 LGHNA and CDR2 YNFKEQ. Trimming removed 0 bases from V and 8 bases from J, with 13 bases in between. There are 15 residues in the CDR3. For the CDR3, the DNA is TGTGCCAGCAGCCAAGAGGGGGCAGGGGTAGAAAAACTGTTTTTT. Translation: CASSQEGAGVEKLFF.

The chain joins TRBV7-3 to TRBJ1-5; 7 bases map to TRBD1. The CDR3 runs to 15 residues. Looked up from germline, CDR1 is SGHTA and CDR2 is FQGTGA. V lost 3 bases to trimming and J lost 3 bases; unmatched junction nucleotides: 5. As DNA, the CDR3 is TGTGCCAGCAGCTTGGAAGGGGGCGACAATCAGCCCCAGCATTTT. Translating gives CASSLEGGDNQPQHF.

The V gene is TRBV4-1, the J gene TRBJ1-2, with 7 nucleotides matching TRBD1. V was pared by 3 bases and J by 1 base, with 8 bases of the junction left unmatched. This CDR3 is 16 amino acids long. Germline V gives CDR1 MGHRA, CDR2 YSYEKL. This CDR3 reads CASSQSPWDSNYGYTF. The DNA for the CDR3 is TGCGCCAGCAGCCAGAGTCCCTGGGACAGTAACTATGGCTACACCTTC.

This chain links TRBV27 with TRBJ1-1; possible D gene TRBD1, 5 bases. Deletions cut 4 bases from V and 1 base from J, with 10 bases between. This CDR3 has 14 residues. Germline CDR1 and CDR2: MNHEY and SMNVEV (reference sequence). The CDR3 nucleotides are TGTGCCAGCAGTTCCCCCGGGGGGAACACTGAAGCTTTCTTT. Translated, it gives CASSSPGGNTEAFF.

For the CDR3, the DNA is TGCGCCAGCAGCCAAGAGCTTTCCTCCGGCTACACCTTC. This gives the protein CASSQELSSGYTF. The V call is TRBV4-3, the J call TRBJ1-2; D ambiguous. Trimming took off 0 bases at V and 8 bases at J, with 10 bases between the two ends. CDR3 length: 13 residues. Germline CDR1 LGHNA, CDR2 YSLEER.